Shown below are 12 T cell receptor beta chains from a single sample sequenced in a study of blood T cell repertoires in COVID-19. TCRdb's table, derived via immunoSEQ multiplex PCR, lists solely in-frame clones and lacks some. Of roughly 260,000 clones in the sample, roughly 82% were seen once. Sequences were obtained from peripheral blood. These receptors were collected from an elderly woman with active or convalescent COVID-19.

Many counts were recorded for this clone. The J gene is TRBJ1-2, the V gene TRBV3-1 (or the pseudogene TRBV3-2); 7 bases agree with TRBD1. CDR1 is LGHDT, CDR2 YNNKEL, per germline (reference sequence). The CDR3 covers 13 residues. The V and J ends lost 7 bases and 3 bases, in that order; junction bases with no gene match: 5. The CDR3 bases are TGTGCCAGCAACTACAGGGGTGACTATGGCTACACCTTC. Its translation: CASNYRGDYGYTF.

The rearrangement uses TRBV3-1 (or the pseudogene TRBV3-2) and TRBJ1-2, with 8 positions matching TRBD1. Germline values: CDR1 LGHDT, CDR2 YNNKEL (reference sequence). J gave up 0 bases and V 1 base, and 7 bases lay outside the gene matches. The CDR3 loop spans 17 amino acids. The CDR3 region has the DNA TGTGCCAGCAGCCAAGGGACAGGGAGAAGTTCTAACTATGGCTACACCTTC. This codes for CASSQGTGRSSNYGYTF.

This clone showed up just a few times. V is TRBV3-1 (or the pseudogene TRBV3-2) and J is TRBJ1-1; D is unresolved. CDR3 length: 12 amino acids. From germline, CDR1 is LGHDT and CDR2 YNNKEL (reference sequence). V was trimmed by 1 base and J by 8 bases, leaving 8 bases between them. In DNA, the CDR3 is TGTGCCAGCAGCCAAGGAGGCATAGAAGCTTTCTTT. This gives the protein CASSQGGIEAFF.

This chain joins TRBV11-2 and TRBJ2-2; D might be TRBD2 (6 bases). The ends were cut back, 0 bases at V and 6 bases at J, with 8 bases in the middle. Per the germline V gene, CDR1 is SGHAT and CDR2 is FQNNGV. The CDR3 totals 14 residues. The CDR3 sequence: CASSLDRLAGELFF. CDR3 sequence (DNA): TGTGCCAGCAGCTTAGATAGACTAGCCGGGGAGCTGTTTTTT.

The chain recombines TRBV18 with TRBJ1-1; 8 positions agree with TRBD1. With V trimmed by 4 bases and J by 5 bases, 9 bases remained unmatched. This CDR3 has 15 amino acids. Looked up from germline, CDR1 is KGHSH and CDR2 is LQKENI. The DNA for the CDR3 is TGTGCCAGCTCACTCTCAACAGGGGGTGAGACTGAAGCTTTCTTT. Amino acids: CASSLSTGGETEAFF.

The V call is TRBV27, the J call TRBJ2-7, with TRBD2 identical over 12 bases. The germline V gene has CDR1 MNHEY and CDR2 SMNVEV (reference sequence). Trimming at V came to 5 bases and at J to 7 bases, leaving 12 bases not matched to a gene. The CDR3 runs to 16 residues. The CDR3 nucleotides read TGTGCCAGCAGTCGACGACTAGCGGGGGCCTTGGGGGAGCAGTACTTC. This gives the protein CASSRRLAGALGEQYF.

This rearrangement joins TRBV5-1 to TRBJ1-4; TRBD1 matches 10 bases. The CDR3 loop spans 15 amino acids. Germline V gene data show CDR1 as SGHRS and CDR2 as YFSETQ. J was trimmed by 7 bases and V by 3 bases; bases with no gene match: 6. The CDR3 region is CASSSGTGVGEKLFF. The CDR3, as DNA: TGCGCCAGCAGCTCCGGGACAGGGGTGGGTGAAAAACTGTTTTTT.

This chain connects TRBV5-1 to TRBJ2-2; D gene ambiguous. CDR3 length: 14 amino acids. The germline CDR1 and CDR2 sequences are SGHRS and YFSETQ. Trimming removed 0 bases from V and 3 bases from J, with 6 bases in between. CDR3 bases: TGCGCCAGCAGCTTGGACGGGTACACCGGGGAGCTGTTTTTT. Translating gives CASSLDGYTGELFF.

The chain joins TRBV27 to TRBJ2-5; tentative D call: TRBD1 (5 bases). V was trimmed by 0 bases and J by 13 bases, leaving 15 bases between them. CDR3 length: 13 amino acids. CDR1 and CDR2 (germline): MNHEY, SMNVEV (reference sequence). The CDR3 loop is CASSLSSQDPWYF. CDR3 in DNA: TGTGCCAGCAGTTTATCGTCACAGGATCCTTGGTACTTC.

The rearrangement links TRBV27 to TRBJ2-3; 12 positions agree with TRBD2. CDR1 and CDR2 from the germline V gene are MNHEY and SMNVEV (reference sequence). With V trimmed by 4 bases and J by 4 bases, 3 bases remained unmatched. The CDR3 is 15 amino acids. The CDR3 reads CASSWTSGVADTQYF. DNA of the CDR3: TGTGCCAGCAGTTGGACTAGCGGGGTTGCAGATACGCAGTATTTT.

This clone appeared once. In DNA form, the CDR3 reads TGTGCCAGCAGCCACACTAGCGGGAGGGCCTACAATGAGCAGTTCTTC. This translates into CASSHTSGRAYNEQFF. V and J are TRBV3-1 (or the pseudogene TRBV3-2) and TRBJ2-1, with 13 bases aligning to TRBD2. The trim removed 3 bases at V and 2 bases at J, leaving 1 base unmatched. The CDR3 contains 16 residues. CDR1 LGHDT and CDR2 YNNKEL come from the germline V gene (reference sequence).

The chain uses TRBV5-6 and TRBJ1-1, with no clear D. The ends were cut back, 1 base at V and 6 bases at J, with 16 bases in the middle. The CDR3 loop spans 15 amino acids. Germline V gives CDR1 SGHDT, CDR2 YYEEEE. The CDR3 region is CASSLFLRGLPEAFF. The CDR3 DNA sequence: TGTGCCAGCAGCTTGTTTTTACGGGGTTTGCCTGAAGCTTTCTTT.